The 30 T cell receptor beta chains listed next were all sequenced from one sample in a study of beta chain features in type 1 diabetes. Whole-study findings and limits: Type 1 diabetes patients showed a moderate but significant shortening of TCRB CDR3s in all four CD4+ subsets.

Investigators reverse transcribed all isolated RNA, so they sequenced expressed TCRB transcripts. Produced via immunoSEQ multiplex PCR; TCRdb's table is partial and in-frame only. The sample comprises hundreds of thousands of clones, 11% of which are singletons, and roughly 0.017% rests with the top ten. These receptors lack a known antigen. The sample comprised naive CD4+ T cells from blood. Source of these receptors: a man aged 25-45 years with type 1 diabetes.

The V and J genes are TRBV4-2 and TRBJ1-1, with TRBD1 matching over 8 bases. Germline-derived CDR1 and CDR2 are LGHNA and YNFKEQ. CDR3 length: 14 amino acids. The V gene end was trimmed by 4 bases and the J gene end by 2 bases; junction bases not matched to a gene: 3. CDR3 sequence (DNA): TGTGCCAGCAGCCCTACAGGGGGAAACACTGAAGCTTTCTTT. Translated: CASSPTGGNTEAFF.

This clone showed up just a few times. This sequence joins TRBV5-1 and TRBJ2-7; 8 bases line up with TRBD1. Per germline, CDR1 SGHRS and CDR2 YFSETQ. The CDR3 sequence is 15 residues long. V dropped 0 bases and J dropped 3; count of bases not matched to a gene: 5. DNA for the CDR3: TGCGCCAGCAGCTTGGAAGGACAGGGCGTCTACGAGCAGTACTTC. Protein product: CASSLEGQGVYEQYF.

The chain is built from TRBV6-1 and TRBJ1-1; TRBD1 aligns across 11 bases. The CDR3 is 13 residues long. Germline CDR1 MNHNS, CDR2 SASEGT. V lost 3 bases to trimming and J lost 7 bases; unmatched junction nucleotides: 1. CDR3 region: CASSEGQGDEAFF. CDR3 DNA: TGTGCCAGCAGTGAGGGACAGGGGGATGAAGCTTTCTTT.

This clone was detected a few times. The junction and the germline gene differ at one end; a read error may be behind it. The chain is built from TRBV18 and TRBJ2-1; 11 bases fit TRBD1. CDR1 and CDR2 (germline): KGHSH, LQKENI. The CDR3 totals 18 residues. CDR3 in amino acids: CASSPLPPGQGGYNEQFF. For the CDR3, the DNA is TGTGCCAGCTCTCCACTTCCTCCGGGACAGGGGGGGTACAATGAGCAGTTCTTC.

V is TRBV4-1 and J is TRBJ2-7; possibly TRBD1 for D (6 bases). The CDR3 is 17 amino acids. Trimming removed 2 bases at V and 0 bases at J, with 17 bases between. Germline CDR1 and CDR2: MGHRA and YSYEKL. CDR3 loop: CASSQSPLRTASYEQYF. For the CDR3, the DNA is TGCGCCAGCAGCCAATCCCCTCTCAGGACAGCCTCCTACGAGCAGTACTTC.

The CDR3 loop is CASSQELGAAKNIQYF. CDR3 sequence (DNA): TGTGCCAGCAGCCAAGAGTTAGGGGCAGCCAAAAACATTCAGTACTTC. V and J are TRBV4-2 and TRBJ2-4, with a tentative D call TRBD1 (5 bases). CDR1 is LGHNA, CDR2 YNFKEQ, per germline. With 0 bases removed from V and 0 bases from J, the gap between germline ends came to 9 bases. CDR3 size: 16 residues.

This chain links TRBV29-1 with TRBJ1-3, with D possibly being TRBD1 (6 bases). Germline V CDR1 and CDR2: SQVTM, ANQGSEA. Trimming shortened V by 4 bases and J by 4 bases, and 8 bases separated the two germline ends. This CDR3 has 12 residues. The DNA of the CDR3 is TGCAGCGTTGGGGACAAGGGAAACACCATATATTTT. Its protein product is CSVGDKGNTIYF.

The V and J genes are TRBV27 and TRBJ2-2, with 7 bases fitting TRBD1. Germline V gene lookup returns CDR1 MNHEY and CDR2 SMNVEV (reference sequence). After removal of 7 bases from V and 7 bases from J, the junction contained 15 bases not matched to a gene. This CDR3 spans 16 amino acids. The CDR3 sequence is CASTASAGGFIGELFF. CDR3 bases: TGTGCCAGCACCGCATCGGCAGGGGGATTCATCGGGGAGCTGTTTTTT.

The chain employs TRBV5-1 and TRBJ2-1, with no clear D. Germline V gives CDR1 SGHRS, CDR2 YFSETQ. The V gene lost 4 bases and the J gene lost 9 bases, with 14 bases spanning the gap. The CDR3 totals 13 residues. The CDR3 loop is CASSPPGTGEQFF. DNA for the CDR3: TGCGCCAGCAGCCCCCCTGGAACGGGTGAGCAGTTCTTC.

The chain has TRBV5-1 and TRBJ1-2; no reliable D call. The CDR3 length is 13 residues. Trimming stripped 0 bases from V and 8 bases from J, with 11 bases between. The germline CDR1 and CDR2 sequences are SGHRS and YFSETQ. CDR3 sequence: CASSLDSHPGYTF. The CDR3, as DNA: TGCGCCAGCAGCTTGGACAGTCACCCGGGCTACACCTTC.

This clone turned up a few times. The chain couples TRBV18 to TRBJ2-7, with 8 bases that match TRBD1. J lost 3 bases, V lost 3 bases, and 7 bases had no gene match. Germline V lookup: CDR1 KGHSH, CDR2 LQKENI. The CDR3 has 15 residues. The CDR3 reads CASSPSTGVGYEQYF. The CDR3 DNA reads TGTGCCAGCTCACCTTCGACAGGGGTAGGCTACGAGCAGTACTTC.

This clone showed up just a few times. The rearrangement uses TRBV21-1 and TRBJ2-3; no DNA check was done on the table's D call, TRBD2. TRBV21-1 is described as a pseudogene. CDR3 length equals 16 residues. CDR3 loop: CASSKEYRRGSDTQYF. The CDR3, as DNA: TGTGCCAGCAGCAAAGAATATCGGCGGGGGTCAGATACGCAGTATTTT.

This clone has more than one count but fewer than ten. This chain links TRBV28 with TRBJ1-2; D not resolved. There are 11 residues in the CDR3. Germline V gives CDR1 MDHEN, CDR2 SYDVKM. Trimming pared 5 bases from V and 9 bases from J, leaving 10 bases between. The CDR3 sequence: CASSRFSSYTF. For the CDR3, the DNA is TGTGCCAGCAGTCGGTTCTCAAGCTACACCTTC.

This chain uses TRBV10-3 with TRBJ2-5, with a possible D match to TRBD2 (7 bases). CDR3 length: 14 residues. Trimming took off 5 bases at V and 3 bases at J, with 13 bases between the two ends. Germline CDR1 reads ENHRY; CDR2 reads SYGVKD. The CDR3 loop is CAISMGGQEETQYF. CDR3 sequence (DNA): TGTGCCATCAGTATGGGGGGGCAGGAAGAGACCCAGTACTTC.

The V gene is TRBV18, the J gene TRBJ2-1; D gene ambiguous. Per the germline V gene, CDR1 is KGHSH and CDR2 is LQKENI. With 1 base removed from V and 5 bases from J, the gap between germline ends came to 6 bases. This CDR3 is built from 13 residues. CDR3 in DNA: TGTGCCAGCTCACCACTTCCGGACAATGAGCAGTTCTTC. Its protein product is CASSPLPDNEQFF.

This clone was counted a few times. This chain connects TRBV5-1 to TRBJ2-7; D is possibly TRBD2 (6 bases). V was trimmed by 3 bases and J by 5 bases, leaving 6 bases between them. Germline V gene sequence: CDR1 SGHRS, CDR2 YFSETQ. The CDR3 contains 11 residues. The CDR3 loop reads CASSWGDEQYF. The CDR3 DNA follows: TGCGCCAGCAGCTGGGGGGACGAGCAGTACTTC.

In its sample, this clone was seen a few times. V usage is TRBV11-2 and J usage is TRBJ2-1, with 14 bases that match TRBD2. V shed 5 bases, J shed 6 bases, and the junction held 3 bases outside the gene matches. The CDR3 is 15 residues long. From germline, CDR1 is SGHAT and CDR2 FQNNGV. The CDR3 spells CASSRTSGGINEQFF. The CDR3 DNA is TGTGCCAGCAGCCGGACTAGCGGGGGGATCAATGAGCAGTTCTTC.

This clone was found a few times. DNA of the CDR3: TGCGCCAGCAGCCAATTTCCACCGCAGGCGGGAACTGAAGCTTTCTTT. Translated: CASSQFPPQAGTEAFF. The chain joins TRBV4-1 to TRBJ1-1; D call uncertain. Germline lookup yields CDR1 MGHRA and CDR2 YSYEKL. V lost 2 bases and J lost 5, with 18 bases in between. The CDR3 contains 16 residues.

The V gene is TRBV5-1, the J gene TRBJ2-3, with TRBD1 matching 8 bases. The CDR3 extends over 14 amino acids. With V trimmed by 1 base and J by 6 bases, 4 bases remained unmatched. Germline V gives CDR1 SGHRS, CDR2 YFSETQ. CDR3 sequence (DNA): TGCGCCAGCAGCTTGCTGACAGGGGAGGATACGCAGTATTTT. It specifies CASSLLTGEDTQYF.

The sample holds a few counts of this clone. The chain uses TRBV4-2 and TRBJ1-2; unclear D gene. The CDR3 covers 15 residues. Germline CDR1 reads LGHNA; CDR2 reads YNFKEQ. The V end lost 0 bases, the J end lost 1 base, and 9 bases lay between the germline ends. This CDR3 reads CASSQDAGLNYGYTF. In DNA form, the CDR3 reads TGTGCCAGCAGCCAAGATGCGGGTCTTAACTATGGCTACACCTTC.

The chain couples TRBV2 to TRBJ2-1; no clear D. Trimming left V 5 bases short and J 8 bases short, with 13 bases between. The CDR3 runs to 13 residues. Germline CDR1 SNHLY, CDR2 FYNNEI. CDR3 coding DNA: TGTGCCAGCAGTCTAAACCCTTTTGATGAGCAGTTCTTC. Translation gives CASSLNPFDEQFF. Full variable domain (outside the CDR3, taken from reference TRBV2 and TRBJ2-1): EPEVTQTPSHQVTQMGQEVILRCVPISNHLYFYWYRQILGQKVEFLVSFYNNEISEKSEIFDDQFSVERPDGSNFTLKIRSTKLEDSAMYFCASSLNPFDEQFFGPGTRLTVL.

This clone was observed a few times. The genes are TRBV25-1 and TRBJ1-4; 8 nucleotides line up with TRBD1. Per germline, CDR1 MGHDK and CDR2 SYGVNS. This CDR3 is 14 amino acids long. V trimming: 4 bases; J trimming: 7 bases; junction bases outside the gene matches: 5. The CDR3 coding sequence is TGTGCCAGCAGTGTGACAGGGGTGGTTGAAAAACTGTTTTTT. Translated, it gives CASSVTGVVEKLFF.

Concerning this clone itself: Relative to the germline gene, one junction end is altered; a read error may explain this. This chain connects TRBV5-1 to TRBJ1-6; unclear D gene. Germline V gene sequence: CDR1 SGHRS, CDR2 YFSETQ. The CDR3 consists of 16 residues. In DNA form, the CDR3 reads TGCGCCAGCAGCTTGGAAGTGTCAGGAACACCTTCATCCCTCCACTTT. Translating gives CASSLEVSGTPSSLHF.

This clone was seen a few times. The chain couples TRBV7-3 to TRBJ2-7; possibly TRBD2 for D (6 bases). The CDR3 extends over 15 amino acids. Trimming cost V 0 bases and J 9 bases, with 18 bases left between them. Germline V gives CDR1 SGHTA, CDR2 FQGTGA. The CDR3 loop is CASSLTPGTPARQYF. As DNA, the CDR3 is TGTGCCAGCAGCTTAACGCCGGGGACTCCCGCACGGCAGTACTTC.

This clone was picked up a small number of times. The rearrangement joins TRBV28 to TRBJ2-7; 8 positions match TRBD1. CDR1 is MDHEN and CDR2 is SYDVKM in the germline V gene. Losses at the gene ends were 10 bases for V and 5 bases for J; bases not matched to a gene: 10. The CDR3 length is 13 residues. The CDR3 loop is CATRGTGWDEQYF. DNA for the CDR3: TGTGCCACTCGTGGGACAGGCTGGGACGAGCAGTACTTC.

CDR3 DNA sequence: TGTGCCAGCAGCGTACTCGGGACAGAGTACAATGAGCAGTTCTTC. Its protein is CASSVLGTEYNEQFF. V usage is TRBV9 and J usage is TRBJ2-1; 7 bases map to TRBD1. This CDR3 comprises 15 residues. With 1 base clipped from V and 4 bases from J, the junction kept 5 bases outside the gene matches. The germline gives CDR1 SGDLS, CDR2 YYNGEE.

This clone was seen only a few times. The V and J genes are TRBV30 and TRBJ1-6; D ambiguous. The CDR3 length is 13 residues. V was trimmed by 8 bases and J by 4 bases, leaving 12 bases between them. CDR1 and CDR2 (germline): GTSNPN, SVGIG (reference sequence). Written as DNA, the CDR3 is TGTGCCCGCGGGGTCGAGTATAATTCACCCCTCCACTTT. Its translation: CARGVEYNSPLHF. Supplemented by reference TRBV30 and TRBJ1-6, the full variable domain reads SQTIHQWPATLVQPVGSPLSLECTVEGTSNPNLYWYRQAAGRGLQLLFYSVGIGQISSEVPQNLSASRPQDRQFILSSKKLLLSDSGFYLCARGVEYNSPLHFGNGTRLTVT.

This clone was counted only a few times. The chain's CDR3 is CASTRRGHSNQPQHF. In DNA form, the CDR3 reads TGTGCCAGCACCCGCCGGGGTCATAGCAATCAGCCCCAGCATTTT. The rearrangement joins TRBV6-1 to TRBJ1-5; D not certain. Germline V gene data show CDR1 as MNHNS and CDR2 as SASEGT. The CDR3 is 15 residues long. Trimming took off 7 bases at V and 0 bases at J, with 13 bases between the two ends.

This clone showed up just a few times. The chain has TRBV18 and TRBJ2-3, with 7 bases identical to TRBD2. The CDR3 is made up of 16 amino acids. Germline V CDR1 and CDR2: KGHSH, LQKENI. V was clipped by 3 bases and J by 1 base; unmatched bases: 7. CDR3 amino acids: CASSPGESGGTDTQYF. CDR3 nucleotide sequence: TGTGCCAGCTCACCGGGAGAGAGCGGGGGCACAGATACGCAGTATTTT.

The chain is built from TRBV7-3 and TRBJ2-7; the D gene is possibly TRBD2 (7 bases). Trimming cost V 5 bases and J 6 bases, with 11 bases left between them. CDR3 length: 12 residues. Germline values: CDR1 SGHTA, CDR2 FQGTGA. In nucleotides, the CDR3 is TGTGCCAGCAGCCCAAGGGGGGGCGAGCAGTACTTC. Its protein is CASSPRGGEQYF. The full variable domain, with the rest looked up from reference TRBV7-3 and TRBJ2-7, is GAGVSQTPSNKVTEKGKYVELRCDPISGHTALYWYRQSLGQGPEFLIYFQGTGAADDSGLPNDRFFAVRPEGSVSTLKIQRTERGDSAVYLCASSPRGGEQYFGPGTRLTVT.